This T cell receptor (beta chain) is from a study of CD8 T cells in Susac syndrome (dated by TCRdb to about 2019). Background on the whole study: Whether CD8+ T cell activation and differentiation in Susac syndrome was antigen driven was tested using repertoire sequencing.

V drops 5 bases and J drops 3 bases, leaving 8 bases in between. Based on the germline V gene, the CDR1 and CDR2 sequences are MNHEY and SVGEGT. The CDR3 runs 12 amino acids, cysteine and phenylalanine included. Only the CDR3 region is kept as DNA, spanning 36 bases read in frame from base 1. Paper-wide results and their limitations: The number of individuals in the TCR sequencing and HLA analysis was recognized as being relatively small.

To note about this clonotype: Its antigen is unknown. Base quality data are lacking; no much larger clone is found one base away.

High-throughput TCR beta sequencing profiled peripheral blood CD8+ and CD4+ T cells from healthy donors, Susac syndrome patients and multiple sclerosis patients. The healthy donors served as controls matched for age and sex. Bulk CD8+ and CD4+ T cells were purified magnetically by negative isolation, whereas CD8+ TEMRA cells were enriched by FACS. Blood was drawn into EDTA tubes, processed within 24 hours, and PBMCs were isolated by density gradient centrifugation. PBMCs destined for TCR sequencing were cryopreserved in liquid nitrogen and later thawed in a 37 °C water bath. The sorted or isolated CD4+, CD8+ and CD8+ TEMRA cells had a purity of 90% or higher. RNA was extracted with the RNeasy kit and about 0.5 to 1 ug was reverse transcribed using random hexamers. The immunoSEQ multiplex PCR assay, which covers 54 Vbeta and 13 Jbeta segments, was used to amplify TCR beta CDR3 regions. PCR amplification bias was corrected by using a synthetic template baseline for primer optimization and computational correction. As for the authors' bioinformatics: Reads were annotated to V, D and J genes according to IMGT and were analyzed with immunoSEQ Analyzer, with only productive sequences retained. To calculate clonality, Shannon entropy was normalized by log2 of the number of productive unique sequences and then subtracted from one. For each patient and control, public and private clones were evaluated within the 100 most prevalent clones. Clones were defined as Susac-specific if absent from the healthy and MS cohorts, from 1052 published viral clones and from other ImmuneACCESS disease sequences. The public reads were quality trimmed at Q25 with fastp and then assembled into clones with MiXCR by TCRdb, keeping productive beta chains. Every entry covers one CDR3 protein and lists the most common genes and DNA from its rows. The V and J calls follow TCRdb's processing rather than the paper's. A total of 110,000 or so distinct CDR3 sequences appear in this sample, roughly 92% of them only once. The ten largest clonotypes hold 0.095% to 0.1% of the sample.

The sequence joins TRBV6-2 or TRBV6-3 to TRBJ2-7; the D region possibly corresponds to TRBD1 (6 bases align). Sequences were obtained from CD4+ T cells from PBMCs. The receptor was derived from a human donor in good health. Here the CDR3 is given as CASSGQLYEQYF. The base sequence is TGTGCCAGCAGTGGACAGCTCTACGAGCAGTACTTC.